Presented here are 21 T cell receptor beta chains from one specimen sequenced in a study of blood T cell repertoires in COVID-19. Produced via immunoSEQ multiplex PCR; TCRdb's table is partial and in-frame only. Among 200,000 to 300,000 clones listed, around nine tenths were seen once. Specimen: PBMCs or T cells enriched from blood (not recorded which). The receptors stem from a young woman who had recovered from COVID-19.

J is TRBJ1-2 and V is TRBV20-1; no clear D gene. The CDR3 loop spans 11 amino acids. V was shortened by 3 bases and J by 5 bases, with 7 bases between the two germline ends. The germline CDR1 and CDR2 sequences are DFQATT and SNEGSKA (reference sequence). This CDR3 is CSASLLYGYTF. DNA for the CDR3: TGCAGTGCTAGCCTACTATATGGCTACACCTTC.

As concerns this clone: Mismatch with germline at one junction end may stem from a read error. The V call is TRBV6-2 or TRBV6-3, the J call TRBJ2-7; unclear D gene. The CDR3 loop spans 14 amino acids. In germline, CDR1 is MNHEY, CDR2 SVGEGT. DNA of the CDR3: TGTACCAGCAGTTACTCTCTAGGAACCTACGAGCAGTACTTC. Translation: CTSSYSLGTYEQYF.

The genes are TRBV3-1 (or the pseudogene TRBV3-2) and TRBJ1-6; TRBD1 matches 9 bases. Per the germline V gene, CDR1 is LGHDT and CDR2 is YNNKEL (reference sequence). The CDR3 spans 15 residues. V shed 4 bases, J shed 9 bases, and the junction held 7 bases outside the gene matches. The CDR3 reads CASSRDRVQSSPLHF. As DNA, the CDR3 is TGTGCCAGCAGCCGGGACAGGGTACAGTCTTCACCCCTCCACTTT.

This chain joins TRBV6-6 and TRBJ1-5, with 10 bases identical to TRBD1. The CDR3 has 15 amino acids. V dropped 2 bases and J dropped 3; count of bases not matched to a gene: 1. Germline-derived CDR1 and CDR2 are MNHNY and SVGAGI (reference sequence). The CDR3 loop reads CASSYGTGDNQPQHF. DNA for the CDR3: TGTGCCAGCAGTTACGGGACAGGGGACAATCAGCCCCAGCATTTT.

About this clone itself: Other DNA sequences within the sample encode an identical CDR3. V gene TRBV7-2 combines with J gene TRBJ2-1; D unclear. Per germline, CDR1 SGHTA and CDR2 FQGNSA. V lost 0 bases to trimming and J lost 4 bases, with 10 bases between them. CDR3 length: 15 amino acids. CDR3 region: CASSLAGGIYNEQFF. CDR3 bases: TGTGCCAGCAGCTTAGCAGGCGGAATTTACAATGAGCAGTTCTTC.

The chain has TRBV9 and TRBJ2-1, with 12 positions matching TRBD2. The J segment lost 9 bases and the V segment lost 0 bases, leaving 10 bases of the junction unmatched. Looked up from germline, CDR1 is SGDLS and CDR2 is YYNGEE. There are 17 residues in the CDR3. In DNA form, the CDR3 reads TGTGCCAGCAGCGTAGAAGGATCGACTAGCGGGAGACCTGAGCAGTTCTTC. Translation: CASSVEGSTSGRPEQFF.

The chain is built from TRBV19 and TRBJ2-2; 7 nucleotides agree with TRBD2. V was pared by 3 bases and J by 3 bases, with 7 bases of the junction left unmatched. The CDR3 sequence is 16 residues long. Per germline, CDR1 LNHDA and CDR2 SQIVND (reference sequence). The CDR3 protein is CASSISSGDYTGELFF. DNA for the CDR3: TGTGCCAGTAGTATTTCTAGCGGAGACTACACCGGGGAGCTGTTTTTT.

The chain recombines TRBV5-6 with TRBJ1-6; 9 bases match TRBD1. The CDR3 spans 15 residues. Germline CDR1 SGHDT, CDR2 YYEEEE. Trimming removed 3 bases from V and 4 bases from J; junction bases left unmatched: 2. CDR3 sequence: CASSWGQGYNSPLHF. The CDR3 bases are TGTGCCAGCAGCTGGGGACAGGGTTATAATTCACCCCTCCACTTT.

The gene calls are TRBV19 and TRBJ2-1, with 11 bases aligning to TRBD2. CDR3 length equals 14 residues. Unmatched junction bases numbered 2, after V lost 7 bases and J lost 3 bases. Germline V gives CDR1 LNHDA, CDR2 SQIVND (reference sequence). The CDR3 protein is CASTGTSGYNEQFF. Written as DNA, the CDR3 is TGTGCCAGTACCGGGACTAGCGGCTACAATGAGCAGTTCTTC.

The sample holds one count of this clone. The V and J genes are TRBV7-8 and TRBJ2-7; 9 positions match TRBD1. CDR1 and CDR2 (germline): SGHVS, FQNEAQ. The CDR3 runs 15 residues. J was trimmed by 0 bases and V by 3 bases; bases with no gene match: 3. The CDR3 reads CASSFGTGISYEQYF. Here the CDR3 DNA reads TGTGCCAGCAGCTTCGGGACAGGGATCTCCTACGAGCAGTACTTC.

This chain uses TRBV28 with TRBJ2-7, with D maybe TRBD1 (5 bases). Germline CDR1 MDHEN, CDR2 SYDVKM. The CDR3 spans 13 residues. V was clipped by 2 bases and J by 7 bases, with 12 bases between them. CDR3 sequence reads: CASSLVNPGEQYF. CDR3 coding DNA: TGTGCCAGCAGTTTAGTAAACCCAGGGGAGCAGTACTTC.

In this sample, this clone turned up once. This chain uses TRBV6-5 with TRBJ2-3; weak D call: TRBD2 (5 bases). With 7 bases removed from V and 6 bases from J, the gap between germline ends came to 17 bases. Germline V gene data show CDR1 as MNHEY and CDR2 as SVGAGI. The CDR3 totals 14 residues. The CDR3: CASTPGLSQDTQYF. CDR3 nucleotide sequence: TGTGCCAGCACTCCCGGACTGTCCCAGGATACGCAGTATTTT.

V gene TRBV28 combines with J gene TRBJ2-6, with no clear D. The germline gives CDR1 MDHEN, CDR2 SYDVKM. CDR3 length: 13 residues. V was trimmed by 2 bases and J by 7 bases, leaving 6 bases between them. The CDR3 DNA reads as TGTGCCAGCAGTTTACCAGGAGCCAACGTCCTGACTTTC. Translation gives CASSLPGANVLTF.

CDR3 residues: CASSRGTGSYEQYF. CDR3 nucleotides: TGTGCCAGCAGTCGCGGGACAGGGTCCTACGAGCAGTACTTC. The chain uses TRBV6-5 and TRBJ2-7, with TRBD1 identical over 9 bases. J lost 1 base, V lost 5 bases, and 3 bases had no gene match. The CDR3 is 14 amino acids. Looked up from germline, CDR1 is MNHEY and CDR2 is SVGAGI.

This chain joins TRBV3-1 (or the pseudogene TRBV3-2) and TRBJ1-2; 8 bases fit TRBD1. V was pared by 5 bases and J by 6 bases, with 11 bases of the junction left unmatched. Germline V gene sequence: CDR1 LGHDT, CDR2 YNNKEL (reference sequence). The CDR3 runs to 15 residues. CDR3 amino acids: CASSALEQGEDGYTF. The DNA of the CDR3 is TGTGCCAGCAGCGCCTTGGAACAGGGGGAGGATGGCTACACCTTC.

The V and J genes are TRBV10-2 and TRBJ1-5; possibly TRBD1 for D (5 bases). Trimming stripped 4 bases from V and 4 bases from J, with 17 bases between. The CDR3 is 16 amino acids. The V gene's germline CDR1 is WSHSY and CDR2 SAAADI. CDR3 in amino acids: CASSGEGRSKNQPQHF. The CDR3 bases are TGCGCCAGCAGTGGGGAGGGGCGGTCGAAAAATCAGCCCCAGCATTTT.

V and J are TRBV12-3 or TRBV12-4 and TRBJ1-1, with D perhaps TRBD1 (5 bases). CDR3 length: 13 amino acids. The V and J ends lost 6 bases and 8 bases respectively, with 16 bases between them. This CDR3 reads CASRTRRGPEAFF. CDR3 DNA: TGTGCCAGCAGGACCAGGAGGGGTCCCGAAGCTTTCTTT.

This clone has more than one count but fewer than ten. The chain recombines TRBV30 with TRBJ1-2; no clear D. The V end lost 1 base, the J end lost 0 bases, and 9 bases lay between the germline ends. The CDR3 totals 14 residues. In germline, CDR1 is GTSNPN, CDR2 SVGIG (reference sequence). Written as DNA, the CDR3 is TGTGCCTGGAGTGAGGAGGGTACTAACTATGGCTACACCTTC. It encodes CAWSEEGTNYGYTF.

This chain links TRBV7-2 with TRBJ2-7, with TRBD2 as a possible D gene (5 bases). Trimming took off 4 bases at V and 2 bases at J, with 15 bases between the two ends. The length of the CDR3 is 15 residues. Looked up from germline, CDR1 is SGHTA and CDR2 is FQGNSA. The CDR3 DNA follows: TGTGCCAGCAGCTCGCTGGGCGGGTCAACCTACGAGCAGTACTTC. This codes for CASSSLGGSTYEQYF.

The rearrangement uses TRBV7-8 and TRBJ1-2; 7 nucleotides align to TRBD1. This CDR3 is 15 amino acids long. From germline, CDR1 is SGHVS and CDR2 FQNEAQ. The junction had 8 bases not matched to a gene; V was cut back by 4 bases and J by 3 bases. The CDR3 DNA is TGTGCCAGCAGCTCCGCCGGGACAGCCTACTATGGCTACACCTTC. Protein product: CASSSAGTAYYGYTF.

The gene calls are TRBV27 and TRBJ1-1; D is perhaps TRBD1 (5 bases). CDR1 and CDR2 (germline): MNHEY, SMNVEV (reference sequence). This CDR3 contains 16 residues. V lost 4 bases and J 1 base, leaving 16 bases between the germline ends. The CDR3 DNA reads TGTGCCAGCAGTTCTCCGGGGGACTTAAAGAACACTGAAGCTTTCTTT. It is translated as CASSSPGDLKNTEAFF.